This T cell receptor beta chain was sequenced in a study of response to subunit inactivated influenza vaccine. Concerning this clonotype itself: Its antigen is not known.

Trimming took 3 bases from V and 3 from J, leaving 6 bases between them. The CDR3 has 12 amino acids. Germline CDR1 reads LNHNV; CDR2 reads YYDKDF (reference sequence). TCRdb itself ran the RT-PCR reads through MiXCR, one entry per CDR3 protein. The repertoire holds approximately 730,000 distinct CDR3 sequences, with around 13% as singletons. General study points: With each seasonal influenza vaccination, the authors suggested, few new T cells are recruited.

The TCR sequence derives from a man aged 50 to 59 who received an inactivated influenza vaccine. Here the sequenced sample was PBMCs from blood, taken 14 to 15 days before vaccination. This chain joins TRBV15 and TRBJ2-7; D unclear. The CDR3 is CATSSYNYEQYF. CDR3 nucleotide sequence: TGTGCCACCAGCAGCTATAACTACGAGCAGTACTTC.